The clone carrying this TCR beta chain was recorded only once. This entry comes from a study of T cell changes during pregnancy in multiple sclerosis. The CDR3 has 17 amino acids. CDR1 and CDR2 from the germline V gene are SGHVS and FNYEAQ. The trim removed 0 bases at V and 2 bases at J, leaving 10 bases unmatched. The method was immunoSEQ multiplex PCR; TCRdb's version includes in-frame clones alone and lacks a portion of them. The sample consists of about 38,000 clones, almost 90% of them appearing once. Source: CD4+ T cells from peripheral blood mononuclear cells, taken in the second trimester of pregnancy. This clonotype was obtained from a female donor with multiple sclerosis, enrolled in a pregnancy study. V and J are TRBV7-6 and TRBJ2-7, with TRBD2 matching over 7 bases. CDR3 nucleotide sequence: TGTGCCAGCAGCTTAGCGCTGGCGGGAGCAATCACCTACGAGCAGTACTTC. This translates into CASSLALAGAITYEQYF.